These 7 T cell receptor beta chains were sequenced from one sample in a study of control samples from healthy donors and cancer patients. Clones were read by immunoSEQ multiplex PCR, and TCRdb kept only the in-frame ones, dropping some. The table lists around 82,000 clones, around 91% of them singletons. Sample: blood. Source of these receptors: a man aged 50 or older in good health.

The chain employs TRBV6-4 and TRBJ2-2, with a tentative D call TRBD1 (6 bases). Germline-derived CDR1 and CDR2 are MRHNA and SNTAGT. V lost 4 bases to trimming and J lost 0 bases, with 6 bases between them. The CDR3 is 14 residues long. CDR3 sequence: CASSGTANTGELFF. DNA of the CDR3: TGTGCCAGCAGTGGGACAGCGAACACCGGGGAGCTGTTTTTT.

The genes are TRBV2 and TRBJ1-6, with TRBD1 identical over 8 bases. Germline CDR1 reads SNHLY; CDR2 reads FYNNEI. The CDR3 consists of 15 residues. J was trimmed by 9 bases and V by 5 bases; bases with no gene match: 9. DNA for the CDR3: TGTGCCAGCAGTTACGGGCAGGGGGCGGGTTCACCCCTCCACTTT. As protein: CASSYGQGAGSPLHF.

DNA for the CDR3: TGCGCCAGCAGCCAAGTCGGGGGGTATCAGCCCCAGCATTTT. Translating it yields CASSQVGGYQPQHF. The chain couples TRBV4-3 to TRBJ1-5; D may be TRBD1 (5 bases). Between the trimmed V and J ends, which lost 1 base and 5 bases, there was a span of 9 bases. Germline assignment: CDR1 LGHNA and CDR2 YSLEER. This CDR3 is 14 amino acids long.

The chain's CDR3 is CASRPRPAGAYNEQFF. The CDR3 DNA reads TGTGCCAGCAGGCCCCGGCCAGCGGGGGCCTACAATGAGCAGTTCTTC. The V call is TRBV7-8, the J call TRBJ2-1; TRBD2 agrees at 8 bases. The CDR3 runs 16 residues. Trimming removed 6 bases from V and 2 bases from J; junction bases left unmatched: 9. Germline V gives CDR1 SGHVS, CDR2 FQNEAQ. The full variable domain, its missing parts supplied by reference TRBV7-8 and TRBJ2-1, is GAGVSQSPRYKVAKRGQDVALRCDPISGHVSLFWYQQALGQGPEFLTYFQNEAQLDKSGLPSDRFFAERPEGSVSTLKIQRTQQEDSAVYLCASRPRPAGAYNEQFFGPGTRLTVL.

CDR3 residues: CASRPSGGDYNEQFF. The CDR3 DNA follows: TGTGCCAGCAGACCCAGCGGGGGGGATTACAATGAGCAGTTCTTC. The gene calls are TRBV11-2 and TRBJ2-1, with 10 bases that match TRBD2. CDR1 and CDR2 (germline): SGHAT, FQNNGV. V dropped 6 bases and J dropped 4; count of bases not matched to a gene: 6. This CDR3 has 15 residues. The complete variable domain, with remaining parts taken from reference TRBV11-2 and TRBJ2-1, reads EAGVAQSPRYKIIEKRQSVAFWCNPISGHATLYWYQQILGQGPKLLIQFQNNGVVDDSQLPKDRFSAERLKGVDSTLKIQPAKLEDSAVYLCASRPSGGDYNEQFFGPGTRLTVL.

The chain couples TRBV18 to TRBJ1-6; no clear D gene. V was trimmed by 0 bases and J by 4 bases, leaving 13 bases between them. Germline lookup yields CDR1 KGHSH and CDR2 LQKENI. The CDR3 sequence is 17 residues long. CDR3 DNA: TGTGCCAGCTCACCACCTCGGTCAGGCCAGTATAATTCACCCCTCCACTTT. Translating it yields CASSPPRSGQYNSPLHF.

This clone was seen only once. V usage is TRBV5-1 and J usage is TRBJ2-1; 10 bases match TRBD2. Per germline, CDR1 SGHRS and CDR2 YFSETQ. CDR3 length: 18 residues. Unmatched junction bases numbered 10, after V lost 4 bases and J lost 0 bases. The CDR3 sequence: CASSHSGGTYSSYNEQFF. CDR3 nucleotide sequence: TGCGCCAGCAGCCATAGCGGGGGGACGTACTCCTCCTACAATGAGCAGTTCTTC.